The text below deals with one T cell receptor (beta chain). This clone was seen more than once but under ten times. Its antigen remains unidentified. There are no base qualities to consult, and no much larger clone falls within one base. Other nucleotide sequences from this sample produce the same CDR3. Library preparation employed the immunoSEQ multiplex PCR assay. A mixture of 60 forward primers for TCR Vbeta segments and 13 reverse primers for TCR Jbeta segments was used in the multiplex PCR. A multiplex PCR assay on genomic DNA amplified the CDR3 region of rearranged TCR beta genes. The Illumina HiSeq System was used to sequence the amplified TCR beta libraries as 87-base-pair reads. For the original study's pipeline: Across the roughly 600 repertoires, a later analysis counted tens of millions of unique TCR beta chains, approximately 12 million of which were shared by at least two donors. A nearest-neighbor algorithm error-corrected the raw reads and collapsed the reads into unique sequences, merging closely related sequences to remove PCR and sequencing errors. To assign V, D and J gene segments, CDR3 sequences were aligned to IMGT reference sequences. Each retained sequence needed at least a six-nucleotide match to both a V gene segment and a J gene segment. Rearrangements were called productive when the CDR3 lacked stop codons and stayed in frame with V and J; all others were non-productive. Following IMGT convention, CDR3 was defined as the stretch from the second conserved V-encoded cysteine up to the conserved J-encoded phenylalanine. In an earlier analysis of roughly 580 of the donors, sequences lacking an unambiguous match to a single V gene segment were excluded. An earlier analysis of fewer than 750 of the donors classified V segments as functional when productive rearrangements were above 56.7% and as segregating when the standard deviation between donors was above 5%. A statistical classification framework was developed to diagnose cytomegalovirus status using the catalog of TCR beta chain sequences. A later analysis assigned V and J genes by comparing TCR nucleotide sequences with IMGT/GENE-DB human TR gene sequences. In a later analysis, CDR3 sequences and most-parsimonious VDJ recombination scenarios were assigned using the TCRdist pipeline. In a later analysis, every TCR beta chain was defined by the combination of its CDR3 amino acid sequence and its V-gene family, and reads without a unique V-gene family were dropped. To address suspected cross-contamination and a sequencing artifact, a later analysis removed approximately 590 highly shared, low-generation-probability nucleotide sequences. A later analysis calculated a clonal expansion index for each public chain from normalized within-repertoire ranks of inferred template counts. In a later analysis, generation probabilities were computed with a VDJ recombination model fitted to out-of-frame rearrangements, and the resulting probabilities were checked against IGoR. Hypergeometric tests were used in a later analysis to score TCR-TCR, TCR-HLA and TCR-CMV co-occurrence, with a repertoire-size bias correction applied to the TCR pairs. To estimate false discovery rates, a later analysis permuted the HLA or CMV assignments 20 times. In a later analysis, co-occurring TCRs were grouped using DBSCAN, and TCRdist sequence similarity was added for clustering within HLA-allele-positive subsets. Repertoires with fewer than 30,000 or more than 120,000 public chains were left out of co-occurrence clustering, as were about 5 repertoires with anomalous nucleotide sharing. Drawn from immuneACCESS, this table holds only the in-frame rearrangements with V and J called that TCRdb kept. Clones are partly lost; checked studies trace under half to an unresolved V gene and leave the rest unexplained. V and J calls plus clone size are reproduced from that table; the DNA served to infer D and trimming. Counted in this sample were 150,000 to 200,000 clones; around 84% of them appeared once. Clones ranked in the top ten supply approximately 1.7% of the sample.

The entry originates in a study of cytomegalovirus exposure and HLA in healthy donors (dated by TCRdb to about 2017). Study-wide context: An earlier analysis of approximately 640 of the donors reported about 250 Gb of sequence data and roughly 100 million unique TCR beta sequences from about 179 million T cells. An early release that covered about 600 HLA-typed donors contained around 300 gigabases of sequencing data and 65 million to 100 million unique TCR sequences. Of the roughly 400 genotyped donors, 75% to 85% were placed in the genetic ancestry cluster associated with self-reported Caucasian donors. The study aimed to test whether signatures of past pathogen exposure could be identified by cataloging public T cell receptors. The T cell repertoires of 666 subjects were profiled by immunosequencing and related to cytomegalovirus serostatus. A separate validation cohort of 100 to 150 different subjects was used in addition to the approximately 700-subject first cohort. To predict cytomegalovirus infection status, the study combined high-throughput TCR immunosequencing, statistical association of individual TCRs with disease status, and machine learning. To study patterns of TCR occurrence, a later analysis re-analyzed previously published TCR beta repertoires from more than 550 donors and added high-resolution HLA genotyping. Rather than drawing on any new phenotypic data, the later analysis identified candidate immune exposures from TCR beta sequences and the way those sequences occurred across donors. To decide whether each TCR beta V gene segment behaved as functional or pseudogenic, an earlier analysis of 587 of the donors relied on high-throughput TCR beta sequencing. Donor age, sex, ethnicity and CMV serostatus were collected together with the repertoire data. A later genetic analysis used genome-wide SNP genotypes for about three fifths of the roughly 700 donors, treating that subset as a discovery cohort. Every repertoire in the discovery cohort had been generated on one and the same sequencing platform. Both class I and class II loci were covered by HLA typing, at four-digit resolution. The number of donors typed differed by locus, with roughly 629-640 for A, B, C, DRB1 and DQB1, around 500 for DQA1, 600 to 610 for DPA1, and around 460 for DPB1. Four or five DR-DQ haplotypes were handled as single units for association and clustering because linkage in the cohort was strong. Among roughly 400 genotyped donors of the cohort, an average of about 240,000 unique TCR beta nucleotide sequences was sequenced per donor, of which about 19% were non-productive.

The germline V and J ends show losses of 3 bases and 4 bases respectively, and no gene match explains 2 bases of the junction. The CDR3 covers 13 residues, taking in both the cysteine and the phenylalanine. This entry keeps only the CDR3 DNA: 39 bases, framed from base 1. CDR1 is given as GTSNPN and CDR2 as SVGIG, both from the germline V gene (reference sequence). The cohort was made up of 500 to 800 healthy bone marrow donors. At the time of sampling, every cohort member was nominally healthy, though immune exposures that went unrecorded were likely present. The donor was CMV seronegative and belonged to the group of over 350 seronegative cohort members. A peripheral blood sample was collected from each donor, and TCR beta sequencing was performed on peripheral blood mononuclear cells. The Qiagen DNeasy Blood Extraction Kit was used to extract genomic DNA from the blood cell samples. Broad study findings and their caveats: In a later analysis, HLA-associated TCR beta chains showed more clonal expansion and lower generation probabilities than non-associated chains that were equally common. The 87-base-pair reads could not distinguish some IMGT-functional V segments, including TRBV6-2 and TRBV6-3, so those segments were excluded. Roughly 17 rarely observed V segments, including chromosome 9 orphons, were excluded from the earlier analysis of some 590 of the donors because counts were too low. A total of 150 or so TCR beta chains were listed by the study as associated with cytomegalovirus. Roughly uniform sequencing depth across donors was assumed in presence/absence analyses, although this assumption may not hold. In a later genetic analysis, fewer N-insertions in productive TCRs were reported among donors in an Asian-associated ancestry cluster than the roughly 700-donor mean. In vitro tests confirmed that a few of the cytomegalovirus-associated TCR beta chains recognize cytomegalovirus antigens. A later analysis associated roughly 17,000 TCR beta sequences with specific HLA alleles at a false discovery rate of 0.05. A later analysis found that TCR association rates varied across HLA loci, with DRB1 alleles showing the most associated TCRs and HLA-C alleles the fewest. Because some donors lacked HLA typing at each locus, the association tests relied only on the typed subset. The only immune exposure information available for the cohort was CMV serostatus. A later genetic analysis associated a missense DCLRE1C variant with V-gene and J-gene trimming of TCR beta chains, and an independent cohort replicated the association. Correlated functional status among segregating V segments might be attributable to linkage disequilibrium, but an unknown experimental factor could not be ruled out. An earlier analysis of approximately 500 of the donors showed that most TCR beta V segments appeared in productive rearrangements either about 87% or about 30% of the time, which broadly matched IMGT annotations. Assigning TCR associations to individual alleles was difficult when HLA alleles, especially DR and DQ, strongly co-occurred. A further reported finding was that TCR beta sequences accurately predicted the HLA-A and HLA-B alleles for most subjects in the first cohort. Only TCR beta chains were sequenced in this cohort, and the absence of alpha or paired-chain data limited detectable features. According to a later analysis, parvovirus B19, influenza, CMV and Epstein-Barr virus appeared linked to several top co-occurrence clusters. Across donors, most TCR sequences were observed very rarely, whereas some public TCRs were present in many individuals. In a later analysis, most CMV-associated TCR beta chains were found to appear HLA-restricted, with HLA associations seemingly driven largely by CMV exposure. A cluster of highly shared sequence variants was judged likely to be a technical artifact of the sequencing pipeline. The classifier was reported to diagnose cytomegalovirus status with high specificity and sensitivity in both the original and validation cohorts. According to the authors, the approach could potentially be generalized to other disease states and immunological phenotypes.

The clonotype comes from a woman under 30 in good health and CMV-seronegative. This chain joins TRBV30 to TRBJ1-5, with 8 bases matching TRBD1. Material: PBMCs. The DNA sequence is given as TGTGCCTGGAGCGACAGGGGTAATCAGCCCCAGCATTTT. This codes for CAWSDRGNQPQHF. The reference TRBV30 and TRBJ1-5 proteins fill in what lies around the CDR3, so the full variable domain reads SQTIHQWPATLVQPVGSPLSLECTVEGTSNPNLYWYRQAAGRGLQLLFYSVGIGQISSEVPQNLSASRPQDRQFILSSKKLLLSDSGFYLCAWSDRGNQPQHFGDGTRLSIL.